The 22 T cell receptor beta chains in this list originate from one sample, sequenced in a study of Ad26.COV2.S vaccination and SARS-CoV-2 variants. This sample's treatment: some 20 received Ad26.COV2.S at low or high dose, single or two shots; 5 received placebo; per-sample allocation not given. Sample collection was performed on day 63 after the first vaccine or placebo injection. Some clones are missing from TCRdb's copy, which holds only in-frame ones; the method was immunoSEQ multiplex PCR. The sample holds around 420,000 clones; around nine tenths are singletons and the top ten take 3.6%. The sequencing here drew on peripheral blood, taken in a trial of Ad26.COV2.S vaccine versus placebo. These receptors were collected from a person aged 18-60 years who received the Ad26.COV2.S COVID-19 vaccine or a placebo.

The CDR3 DNA follows: TGTGCCACCAGCAGAGATTGGGGCAATCAGCCCCAGCATTTT. It translates to CATSRDWGNQPQHF. The genes are TRBV15 and TRBJ1-5, with no clear D. V gave up 0 bases and J gave up 2 bases, with 5 bases separating them. CDR3 length: 14 amino acids. CDR1 and CDR2 from the germline V gene are LNHNV and YYDKDF (reference sequence).

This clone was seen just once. CDR3 sequence reads: CASSPSRSDRSTDTQYF. The DNA for the CDR3 is TGTGCCAGCTCACCGTCCCGATCCGATAGGAGCACAGATACGCAGTATTTT. V and J are TRBV18 and TRBJ2-3; D is ambiguous. The CDR3 consists of 17 residues. CDR1 KGHSH and CDR2 LQKENI come from the germline V gene. The germline V and J ends were trimmed by 3 bases and 0 bases, with 16 bases remaining between them.

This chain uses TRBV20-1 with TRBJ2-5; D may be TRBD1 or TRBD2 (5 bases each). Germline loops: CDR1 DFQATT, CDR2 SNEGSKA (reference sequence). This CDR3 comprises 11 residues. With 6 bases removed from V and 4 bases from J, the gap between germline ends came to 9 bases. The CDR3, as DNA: TGCAGTGCCCTGGGACCAGAGACCCAGTACTTC. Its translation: CSALGPETQYF.

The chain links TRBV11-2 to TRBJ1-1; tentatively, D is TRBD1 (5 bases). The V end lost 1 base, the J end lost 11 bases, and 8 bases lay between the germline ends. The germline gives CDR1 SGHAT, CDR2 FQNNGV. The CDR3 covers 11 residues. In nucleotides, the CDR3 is TGTGCCAGCAGCTTAGGGGGGTTGGCTTTCTTT. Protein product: CASSLGGLAFF.

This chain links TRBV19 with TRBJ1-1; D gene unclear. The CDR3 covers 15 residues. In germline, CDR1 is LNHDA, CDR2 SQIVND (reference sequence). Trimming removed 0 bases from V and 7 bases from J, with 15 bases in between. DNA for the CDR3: TGTGCCAGTAGTATAGATCGGGCGGCCTCGGGTGAAGCTTTCTTT. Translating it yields CASSIDRAASGEAFF. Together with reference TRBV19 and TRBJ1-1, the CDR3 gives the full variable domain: DGGITQSPKYLFRKEGQNVTLSCEQNLNHDAMYWYRQDPGQGLRLIYYSQIVNDFQKGDIAEGYSVSREKKESFPLTVTSAQKNPTAFYLCASSIDRAASGEAFFGQGTRLTVV.

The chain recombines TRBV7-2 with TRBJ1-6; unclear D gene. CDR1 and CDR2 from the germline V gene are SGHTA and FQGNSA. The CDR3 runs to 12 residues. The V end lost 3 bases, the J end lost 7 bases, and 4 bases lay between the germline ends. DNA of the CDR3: TGTGCCAGCAGCTTTCCGAATTCACCCCTCCACTTT. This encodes CASSFPNSPLHF.

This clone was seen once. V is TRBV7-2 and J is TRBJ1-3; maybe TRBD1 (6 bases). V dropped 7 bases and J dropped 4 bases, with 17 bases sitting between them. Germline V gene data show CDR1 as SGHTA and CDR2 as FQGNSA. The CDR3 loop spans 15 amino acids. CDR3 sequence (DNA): TGTGCCAGCACCCCCTCGGGGGCTACGGGAAACACCATATATTTT. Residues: CASTPSGATGNTIYF.

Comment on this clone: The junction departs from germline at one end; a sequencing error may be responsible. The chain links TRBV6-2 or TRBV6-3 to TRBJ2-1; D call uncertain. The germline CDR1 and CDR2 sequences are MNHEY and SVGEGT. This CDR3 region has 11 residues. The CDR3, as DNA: TGTGCCAGCAGTTACCCCGCAAGCATGATCTTC. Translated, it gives CASSYPASMIF.

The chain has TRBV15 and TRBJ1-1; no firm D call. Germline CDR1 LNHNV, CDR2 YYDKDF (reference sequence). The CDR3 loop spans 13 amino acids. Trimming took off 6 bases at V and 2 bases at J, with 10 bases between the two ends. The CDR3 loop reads CATRFTTNTEAFF. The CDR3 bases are TGTGCCACCAGGTTCACAACTAACACTGAAGCTTTCTTT.

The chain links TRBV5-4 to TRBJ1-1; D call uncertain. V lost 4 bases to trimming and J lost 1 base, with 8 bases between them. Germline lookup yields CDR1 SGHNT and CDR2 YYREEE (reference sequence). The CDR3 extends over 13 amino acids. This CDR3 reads CASSPRGNTEAFF. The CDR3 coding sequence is TGTGCCAGCAGCCCCCGGGGGAACACTGAAGCTTTCTTT.

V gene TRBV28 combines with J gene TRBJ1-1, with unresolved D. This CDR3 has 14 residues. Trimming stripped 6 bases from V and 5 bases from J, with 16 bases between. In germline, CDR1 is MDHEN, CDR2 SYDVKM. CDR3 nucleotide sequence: TGTGCCAGCAGCCCTGATTTAGGTTCGACTGAAGCTTTCTTT. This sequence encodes CASSPDLGSTEAFF.

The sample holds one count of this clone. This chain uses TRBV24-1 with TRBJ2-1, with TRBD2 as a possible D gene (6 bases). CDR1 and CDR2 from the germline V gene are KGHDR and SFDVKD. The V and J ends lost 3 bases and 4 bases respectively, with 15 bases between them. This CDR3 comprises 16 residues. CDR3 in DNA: TGTGCCACCAGTGATCCCCAGGGAGGCCCTTACAATGAGCAGTTCTTC. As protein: CATSDPQGGPYNEQFF.

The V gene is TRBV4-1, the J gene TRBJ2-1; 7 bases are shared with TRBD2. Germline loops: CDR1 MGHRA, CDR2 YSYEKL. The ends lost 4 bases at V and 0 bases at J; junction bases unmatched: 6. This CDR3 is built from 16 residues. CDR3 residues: CASSRGRGSSYNEQFF. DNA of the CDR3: TGCGCCAGCAGCCGCGGGCGGGGGAGCTCCTACAATGAGCAGTTCTTC.

CDR3 coding DNA: TGTGCCAGCTCACCATACTCCTCCTACGAGCAGTACTTC. It translates to CASSPYSSYEQYF. The chain has TRBV18 and TRBJ2-7; no reliable D call. V dropped 2 bases and J dropped 0 bases, with 5 bases sitting between them. The CDR3 has 13 amino acids. CDR1 KGHSH and CDR2 LQKENI come from the germline V gene. Full variable domain (rest looked up from reference TRBV18 and TRBJ2-7): NAGVMQNPRHLVRRRGQEARLRCSPMKGHSHVYWYRQLPEEGLKFMVYLQKENIIDESGMPKERFSAEFPKEGPSILRIQQVVRGDSAAYFCASSPYSSYEQYFGPGTRLTVT.

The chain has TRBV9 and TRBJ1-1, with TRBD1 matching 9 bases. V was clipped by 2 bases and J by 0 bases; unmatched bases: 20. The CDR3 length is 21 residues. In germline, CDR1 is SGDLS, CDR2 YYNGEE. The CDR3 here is CASSVGTGTGLYRPMNTEAFF. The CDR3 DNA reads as TGTGCCAGCAGCGTCGGAACCGGGACAGGGTTGTATCGACCTATGAACACTGAAGCTTTCTTT. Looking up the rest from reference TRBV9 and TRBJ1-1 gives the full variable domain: DSGVTQTPKHLITATGQRVTLRCSPRSGDLSVYWYQQSLDQGLQFLIQYYNGEERAKGNILERFSAQQFPDLHSELNLSSLELGDSALYFCASSVGTGTGLYRPMNTEAFFGQGTRLTVV.

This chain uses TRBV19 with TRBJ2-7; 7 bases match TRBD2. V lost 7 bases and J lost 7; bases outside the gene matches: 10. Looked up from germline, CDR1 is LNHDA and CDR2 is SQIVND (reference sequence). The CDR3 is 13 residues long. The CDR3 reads CASTPGGGLEQYF. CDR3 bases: TGTGCCAGTACTCCTGGGGGGGGTTTGGAGCAGTACTTC.

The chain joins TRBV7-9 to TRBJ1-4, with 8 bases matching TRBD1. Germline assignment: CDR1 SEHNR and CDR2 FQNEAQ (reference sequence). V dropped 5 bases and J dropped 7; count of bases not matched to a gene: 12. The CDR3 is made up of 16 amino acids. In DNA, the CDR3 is TGTGCCAGCAGCCATTCGGACCAGGGGGCCTTTGAAAAACTGTTTTTT. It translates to CASSHSDQGAFEKLFF.

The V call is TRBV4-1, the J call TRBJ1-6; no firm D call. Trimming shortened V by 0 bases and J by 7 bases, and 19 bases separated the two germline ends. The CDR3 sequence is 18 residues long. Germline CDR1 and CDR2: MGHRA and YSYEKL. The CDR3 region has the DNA TGCGCCAGCAGCCAAGAGGACGTCCGGCAGCTCGGAAATTCACCCCTCCACTTT. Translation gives CASSQEDVRQLGNSPLHF.

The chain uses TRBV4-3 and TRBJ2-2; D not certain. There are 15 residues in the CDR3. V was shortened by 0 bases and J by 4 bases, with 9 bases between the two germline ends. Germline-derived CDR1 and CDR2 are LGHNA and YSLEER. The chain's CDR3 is CASSQDLMGTGELFF. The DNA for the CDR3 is TGCGCCAGCAGCCAAGATCTAATGGGCACCGGGGAGCTGTTTTTT.

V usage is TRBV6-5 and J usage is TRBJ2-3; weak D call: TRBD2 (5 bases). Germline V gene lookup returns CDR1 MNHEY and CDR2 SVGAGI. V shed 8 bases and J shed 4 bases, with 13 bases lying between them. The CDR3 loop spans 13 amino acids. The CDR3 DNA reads TGTGCCAGCTCCCGGAGGAGTGCAGATACGCAGTATTTT. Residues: CASSRRSADTQYF.

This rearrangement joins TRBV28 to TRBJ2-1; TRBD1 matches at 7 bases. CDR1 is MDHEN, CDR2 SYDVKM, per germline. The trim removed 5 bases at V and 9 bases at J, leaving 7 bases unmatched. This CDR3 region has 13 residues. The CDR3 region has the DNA TGTGCCAGCAGTCTCCGACAGGGAAGTGAGCAGTTCTTC. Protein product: CASSLRQGSEQFF.

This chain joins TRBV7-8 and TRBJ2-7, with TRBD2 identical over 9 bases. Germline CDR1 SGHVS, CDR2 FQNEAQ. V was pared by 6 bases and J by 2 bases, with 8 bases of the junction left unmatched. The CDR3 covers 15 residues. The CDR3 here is CASSSGTSQTYEQYF. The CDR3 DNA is TGTGCCAGCAGTTCGGGGACTAGCCAAACCTACGAGCAGTACTTC. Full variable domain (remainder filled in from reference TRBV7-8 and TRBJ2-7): GAGVSQSPRYKVAKRGQDVALRCDPISGHVSLFWYQQALGQGPEFLTYFQNEAQLDKSGLPSDRFFAERPEGSVSTLKIQRTQQEDSAVYLCASSSGTSQTYEQYFGPGTRLTVT.